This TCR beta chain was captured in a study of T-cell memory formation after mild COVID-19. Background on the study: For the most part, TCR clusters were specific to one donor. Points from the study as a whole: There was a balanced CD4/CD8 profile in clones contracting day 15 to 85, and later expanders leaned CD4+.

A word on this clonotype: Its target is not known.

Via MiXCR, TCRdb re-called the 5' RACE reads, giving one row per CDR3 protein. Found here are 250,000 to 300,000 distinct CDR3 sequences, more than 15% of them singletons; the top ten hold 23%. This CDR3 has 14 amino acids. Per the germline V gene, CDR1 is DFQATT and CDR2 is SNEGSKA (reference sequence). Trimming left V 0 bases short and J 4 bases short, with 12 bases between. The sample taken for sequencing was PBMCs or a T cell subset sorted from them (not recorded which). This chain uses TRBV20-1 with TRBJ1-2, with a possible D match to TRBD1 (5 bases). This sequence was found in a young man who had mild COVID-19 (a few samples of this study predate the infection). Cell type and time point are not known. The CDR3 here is CSARERGSLYGYTF. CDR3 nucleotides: TGCAGTGCTAGAGAGAGGGGCAGCCTCTATGGCTACACCTTC.